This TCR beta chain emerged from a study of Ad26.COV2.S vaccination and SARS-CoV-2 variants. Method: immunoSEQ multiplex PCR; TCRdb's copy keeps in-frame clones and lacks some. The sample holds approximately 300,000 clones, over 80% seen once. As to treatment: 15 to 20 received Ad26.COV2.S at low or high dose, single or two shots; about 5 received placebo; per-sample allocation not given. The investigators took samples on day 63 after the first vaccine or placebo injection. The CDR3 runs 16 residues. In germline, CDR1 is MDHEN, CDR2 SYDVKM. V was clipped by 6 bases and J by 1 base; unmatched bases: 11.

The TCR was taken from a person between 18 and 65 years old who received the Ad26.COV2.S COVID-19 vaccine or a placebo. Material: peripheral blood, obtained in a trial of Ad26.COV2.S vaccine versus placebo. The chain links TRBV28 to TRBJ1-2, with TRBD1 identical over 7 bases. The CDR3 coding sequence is TGTGCCAGCAGGGGGCCTCGACAGGGCCTTAACTATGGCTACACCTTC. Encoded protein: CASRGPRQGLNYGYTF.